This T cell receptor beta chain stems from a study of CD8 T cells in Susac syndrome. Study as a whole: Patients with Susac syndrome who were sequenced included five or six with active disease and about 8 in remission.

Study-wide findings and caveats: When the CD4+ T cell repertoires of patients with Susac syndrome were examined, they did not show any clonal expansion.

RNA was extracted with the RNeasy kit, and a quantity of roughly 0.5 to 1 ug was reverse transcribed using random hexamers. By means of immunoSEQ multiplex PCR, TCR beta CDR3 spanning 54 Vbeta and 13 Jbeta underwent amplification. TCRdb used MiXCR to reprocess the immunoSEQ multiplex PCR reads, holding one entry per CDR3 protein. The sample holds about 94,000 distinct CDR3 sequences, about 93% seen once. The CD8+ and CD4+ T cells were negatively isolated, with the TEMRA cells enriched by FACS. Worth noting for this clonotype: Antigen unknown.

The TCR originated in a human donor with Susac syndrome. The specimen was CD4+ T cells from PBMCs.

This chain's CDR3 is CATQRDRDTGELFF. CDR3 DNA: TGTGCCACCCAACGGGACAGGGATACCGGGGAGCTGTTTTTT. The V gene is TRBV10-3, the J gene TRBJ2-2; 9 bases agree with TRBD1. CDR1 and CDR2 (germline): ENHRY, SYGVKD. V was pared by 10 bases and J by 5 bases, with 8 bases of the junction left unmatched. The length of the CDR3 is 14 residues.